Below, one TCR beta chain is given with its context. Its specificity is not known. Unique molecular identifiers featured in each of the TCR beta cDNA libraries. T cells numbering 1 to 10 million yielded 450,000 to 600,000 cDNA molecules. TCRdb used MiXCR to reprocess the PCR reads, holding one entry per CDR3 protein. The sample holds approximately 730,000 distinct CDR3 sequences, more than 45% seen once. This entry belongs to a study of post-analysis software for immune sequencing data. Study background: Courses of disease covered relapsing-remitting, secondary progressive and progressive-relapsing multiple sclerosis. The study's findings and limits: There were roughly 5 TRBV segments more frequent in patients than controls, and TRBV5-6, TRBV5-1 and TRBV20-1 were among them. F measure clustering grouped samples strongly by preparation batch.

The CDR3 is made up of 15 amino acids. In germline, CDR1 is SGDLS, CDR2 YYNGEE. This TCR came from a girl aged 10 to 17 with multiple sclerosis. Sequencing input: blood. V and J are TRBV9 and TRBJ2-5; D perhaps matches TRBD2 (6 bases). The J call is in doubt because the DNA end fits TRBJ2-7 better. The CDR3 DNA reads TGTGCCAGCAGCGTAGGCGGGACCTTCCGGGACGAGCAGTACTTC. It encodes CASSVGGTFRDEQYF.